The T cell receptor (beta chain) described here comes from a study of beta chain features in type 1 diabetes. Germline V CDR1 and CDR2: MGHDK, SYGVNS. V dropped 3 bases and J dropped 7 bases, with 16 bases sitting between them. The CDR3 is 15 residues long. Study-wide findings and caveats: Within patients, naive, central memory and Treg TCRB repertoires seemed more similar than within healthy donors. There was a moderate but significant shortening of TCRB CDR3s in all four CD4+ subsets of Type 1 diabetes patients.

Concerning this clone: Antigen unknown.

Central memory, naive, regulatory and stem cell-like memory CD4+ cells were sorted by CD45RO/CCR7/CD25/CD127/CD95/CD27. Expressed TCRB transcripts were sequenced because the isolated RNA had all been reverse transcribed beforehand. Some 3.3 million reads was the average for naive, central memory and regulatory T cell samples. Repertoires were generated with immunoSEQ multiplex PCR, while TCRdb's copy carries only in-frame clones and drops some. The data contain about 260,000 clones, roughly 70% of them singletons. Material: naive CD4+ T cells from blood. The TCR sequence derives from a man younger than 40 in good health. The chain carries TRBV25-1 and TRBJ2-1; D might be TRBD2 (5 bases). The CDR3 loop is CASSDSREIGNEQFF. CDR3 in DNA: TGTGCCAGCAGTGATTCTAGGGAGATAGGGAATGAGCAGTTCTTC.